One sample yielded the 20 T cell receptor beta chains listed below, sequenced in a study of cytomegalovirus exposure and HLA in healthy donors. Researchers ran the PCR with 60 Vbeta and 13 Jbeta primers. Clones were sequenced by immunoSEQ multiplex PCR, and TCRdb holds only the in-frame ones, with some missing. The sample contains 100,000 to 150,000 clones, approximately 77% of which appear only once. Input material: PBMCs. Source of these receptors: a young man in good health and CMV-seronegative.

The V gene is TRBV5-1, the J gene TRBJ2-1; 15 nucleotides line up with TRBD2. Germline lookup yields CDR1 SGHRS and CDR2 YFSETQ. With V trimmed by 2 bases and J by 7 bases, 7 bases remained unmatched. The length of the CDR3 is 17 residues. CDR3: CASSFGLAGGPVNEQFF. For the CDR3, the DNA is TGCGCCAGCAGCTTCGGACTAGCGGGGGGGCCCGTGAATGAGCAGTTCTTC.

The CDR3 nucleotides are TGTGCCAGCAGCTTAGCAGTAGACTCCTATAATTCACCCCTCCACTTT. This sequence encodes CASSLAVDSYNSPLHF. The chain joins TRBV7-6 to TRBJ1-6; D is uncertain. Per the germline V gene, CDR1 is SGHVS and CDR2 is FNYEAQ. CDR3 length: 16 amino acids. V was trimmed by 0 bases and J by 0 bases, leaving 6 bases between them.

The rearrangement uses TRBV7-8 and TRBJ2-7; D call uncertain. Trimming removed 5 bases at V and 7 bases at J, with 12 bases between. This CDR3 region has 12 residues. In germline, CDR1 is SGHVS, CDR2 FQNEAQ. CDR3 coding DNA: TGTGCCAGCAGCCGTGGTAGTGCAGAGCAGTACTTC. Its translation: CASSRGSAEQYF.

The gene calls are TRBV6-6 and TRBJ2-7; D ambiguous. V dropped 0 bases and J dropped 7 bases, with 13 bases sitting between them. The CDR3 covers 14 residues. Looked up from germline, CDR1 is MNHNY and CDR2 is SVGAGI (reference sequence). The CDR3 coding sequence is TGTGCCAGCAGTTACTCTGGCCAGACTCGAGAGCAGTACTTC. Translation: CASSYSGQTREQYF.

The CDR3 region is CASSQAAGAMDEQYF. DNA of the CDR3: TGCGCCAGCAGCCAAGCGGCAGGGGCTATGGACGAGCAGTACTTC. The chain couples TRBV4-3 to TRBJ2-7, with D maybe TRBD1 (6 bases). Germline-derived CDR1 and CDR2 are LGHNA and YSLEER. Trimming shortened V by 1 base and J by 5 bases, and 15 bases separated the two germline ends. This CDR3 region has 15 residues.

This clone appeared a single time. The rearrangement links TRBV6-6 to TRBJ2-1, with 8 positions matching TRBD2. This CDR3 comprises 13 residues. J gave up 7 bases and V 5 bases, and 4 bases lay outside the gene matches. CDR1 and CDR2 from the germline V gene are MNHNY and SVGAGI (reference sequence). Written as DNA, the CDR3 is TGTGCCAGCAGTACAGGGACTAGAAATGAGCAGTTCTTC. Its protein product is CASSTGTRNEQFF.

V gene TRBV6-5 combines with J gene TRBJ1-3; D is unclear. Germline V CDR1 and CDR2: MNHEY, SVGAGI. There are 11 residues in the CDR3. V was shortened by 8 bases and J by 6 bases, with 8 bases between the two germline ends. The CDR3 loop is CASRLANTIYF. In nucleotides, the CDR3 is TGTGCCAGCCGCCTAGCAAACACCATATATTTT.

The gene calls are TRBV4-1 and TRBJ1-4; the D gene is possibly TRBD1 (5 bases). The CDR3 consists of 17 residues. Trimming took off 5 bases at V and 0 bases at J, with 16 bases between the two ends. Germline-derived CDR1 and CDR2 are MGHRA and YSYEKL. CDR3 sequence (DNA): TGCGCCAGCAGCTCTAGACAGCGCGCCGCAACTAATGAAAAACTGTTTTTT. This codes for CASSSRQRAATNEKLFF.

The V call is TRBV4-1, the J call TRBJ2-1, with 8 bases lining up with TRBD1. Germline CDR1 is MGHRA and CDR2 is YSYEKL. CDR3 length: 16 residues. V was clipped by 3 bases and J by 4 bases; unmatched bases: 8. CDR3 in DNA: TGCGCCAGCAGCCAGGGGGCGGGACAGGCATACAATGAGCAGTTCTTC. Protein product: CASSQGAGQAYNEQFF.

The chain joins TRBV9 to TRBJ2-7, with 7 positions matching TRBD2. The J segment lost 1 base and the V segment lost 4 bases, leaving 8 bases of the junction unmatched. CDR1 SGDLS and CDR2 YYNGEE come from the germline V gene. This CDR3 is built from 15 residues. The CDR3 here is CASSLRPGGSYEQYF. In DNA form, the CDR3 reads TGTGCCAGCAGCCTCAGGCCCGGGGGGTCCTACGAGCAGTACTTC.

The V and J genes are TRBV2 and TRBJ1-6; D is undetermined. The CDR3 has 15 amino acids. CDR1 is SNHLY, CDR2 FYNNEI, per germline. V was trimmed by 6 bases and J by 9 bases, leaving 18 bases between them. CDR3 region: CASRENTVTGSPLHF. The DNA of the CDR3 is TGTGCCAGCAGGGAAAACACGGTGACTGGTTCACCCCTCCACTTT.

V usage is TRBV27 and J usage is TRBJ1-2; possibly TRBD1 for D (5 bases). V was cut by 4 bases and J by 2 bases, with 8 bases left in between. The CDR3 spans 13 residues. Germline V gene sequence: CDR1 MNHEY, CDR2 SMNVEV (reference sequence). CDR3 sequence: CASSSRANYGYTF. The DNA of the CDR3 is TGTGCCAGCAGTTCCAGGGCCAACTATGGCTACACCTTC.

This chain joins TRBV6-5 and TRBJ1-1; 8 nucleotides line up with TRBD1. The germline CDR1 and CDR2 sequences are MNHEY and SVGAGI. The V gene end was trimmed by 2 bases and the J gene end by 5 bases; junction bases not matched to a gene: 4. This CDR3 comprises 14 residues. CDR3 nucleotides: TGTGCCAGCAGTTACGGACAGGGTTGGACTGAAGCTTTCTTT. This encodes CASSYGQGWTEAFF.

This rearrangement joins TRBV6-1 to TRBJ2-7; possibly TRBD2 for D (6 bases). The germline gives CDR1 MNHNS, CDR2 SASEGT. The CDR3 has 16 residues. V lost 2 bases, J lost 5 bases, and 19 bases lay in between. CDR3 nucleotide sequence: TGTGCCAGCAGTGAAAACGGAGGGGTCCGACTCAACGAGCAGTACTTC. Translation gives CASSENGGVRLNEQYF.

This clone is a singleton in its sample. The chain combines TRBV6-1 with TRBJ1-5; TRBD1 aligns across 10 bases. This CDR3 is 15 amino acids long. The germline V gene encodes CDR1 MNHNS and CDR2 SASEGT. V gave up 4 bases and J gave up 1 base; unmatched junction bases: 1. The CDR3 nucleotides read TGTGCCAGCAGTGGGACAGGGGGGAGCAATCAGCCCCAGCATTTT. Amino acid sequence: CASSGTGGSNQPQHF.

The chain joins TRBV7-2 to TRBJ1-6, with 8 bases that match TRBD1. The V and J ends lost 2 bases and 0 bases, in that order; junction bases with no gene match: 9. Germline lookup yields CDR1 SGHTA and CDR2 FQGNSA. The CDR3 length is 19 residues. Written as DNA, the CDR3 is TGTGCCAGCAGCTTAAGCGGAGGGACAGGCTTCTCCTATAATTCACCCCTCCACTTT. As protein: CASSLSGGTGFSYNSPLHF.

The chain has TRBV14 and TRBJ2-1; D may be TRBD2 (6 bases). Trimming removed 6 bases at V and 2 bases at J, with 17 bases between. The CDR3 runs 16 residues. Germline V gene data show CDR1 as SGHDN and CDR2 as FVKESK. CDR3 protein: CASSASAAGPYNEQFF. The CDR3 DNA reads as TGTGCCAGCAGTGCCTCCGCAGCGGGCCCCTACAATGAGCAGTTCTTC.

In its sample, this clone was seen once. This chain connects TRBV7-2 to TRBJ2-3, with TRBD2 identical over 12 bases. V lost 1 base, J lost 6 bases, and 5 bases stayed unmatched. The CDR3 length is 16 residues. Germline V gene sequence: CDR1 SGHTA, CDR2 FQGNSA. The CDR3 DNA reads TGTGCCAGCAGCTTAGTGGCTAGCGGGGGGGTGGATACGCAGTATTTT. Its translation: CASSLVASGGVDTQYF.

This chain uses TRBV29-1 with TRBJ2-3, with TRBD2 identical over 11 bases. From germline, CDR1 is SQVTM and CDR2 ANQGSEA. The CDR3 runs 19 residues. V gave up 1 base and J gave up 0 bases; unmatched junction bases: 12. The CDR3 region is CSVEGSLAGDILSTDTQYF. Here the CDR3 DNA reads TGCAGCGTTGAAGGATCACTAGCGGGGGACATACTAAGCACAGATACGCAGTATTTT.

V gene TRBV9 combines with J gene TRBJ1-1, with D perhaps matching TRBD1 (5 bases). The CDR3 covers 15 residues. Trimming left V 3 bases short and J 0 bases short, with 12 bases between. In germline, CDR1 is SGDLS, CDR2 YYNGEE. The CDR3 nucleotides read TGTGCCAGCAGCGCCCAGGGCGAATTGAACACTGAAGCTTTCTTT. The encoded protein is CASSAQGELNTEAFF.